A selection of T cell receptor beta chains follows, all from one sample in a study of cytomegalovirus exposure and HLA in healthy donors. Profiling relied on immunoSEQ multiplex PCR, and the TCRdb table lists in-frame clones only, not all of them. The sample contains about 160,000 clones, 85% to 90% of which appear only once. Sequenced material: PBMCs. The receptors here all came from a woman in her 30s in good health and CMV-seronegative. Each CDR3 is given with its conserved first and last residue. D genes are given only for firm matches. Rows may omit the clone size; those that give it use once, few, many or a size class.

d_call	j_call	clone_size	v_call	cdr3_aa	cdr3_nt
NA	TRBJ2-5	NA	TRBV15	CATSRDRGKGETQYF	TGTGCCACCAGCAGAGATCGGGGAAAGGGGGAGACCCAGTACTTC
NA	TRBJ1-4	NA	TRBV2	CASSEFGTGTKLFF	TGTGCCAGCAGTGAGTTCGGAACAGGGACAAAACTGTTTTTT
NA	TRBJ1-1	NA	TRBV5-1	CASSLSSRGGIWTEAFF	TGCGCCAGCAGCTTGAGCTCCAGGGGCGGGATTTGGACTGAAGCTTTCTTT
TRBD2	TRBJ2-3	NA	TRBV5-1	CASSLGLASTDTQYF	TGCGCCAGCAGCTTGGGACTAGCAAGCACAGATACGCAGTATTTT
NA	TRBJ1-2	few	TRBV2	CASSAGTPEAYGYTF	TGTGCCAGCAGTGCCGGGACACCCGAGGCCTATGGCTACACCTTC
NA	TRBJ1-6	NA	TRBV6-4	CASSADGIAFKDSPLHF	TGTGCCAGCAGTGCGGACGGCATTGCCTTCAAGGATTCACCCCTCCACTTT
TRBD1	TRBJ1-6	NA	TRBV15	CATSRATGANSPLHF	TGTGCCACCAGCAGAGCCACAGGGGCTAATTCACCCCTCCACTTT
NA	TRBJ1-1	NA	TRBV25-1	CASRIQGLSTEAFF	TGTGCCAGCAGAATACAGGGCTTGTCGACTGAAGCTTTCTTT
TRBD1	TRBJ1-1	NA	TRBV27	CASSPDREKTEAFF	TGTGCCAGCAGTCCGGACAGGGAAAAAACTGAAGCTTTCTTT
TRBD1	TRBJ2-7	NA	TRBV6-1	CASGTGNYEQYF	TGTGCCAGCGGGACAGGGAACTACGAGCAGTACTTC
NA	TRBJ2-2	once	TRBV5-1	CASSLRPSEGTGELFF	TGCGCCAGCAGCCTACGGCCCTCCGAGGGAACCGGGGAGCTGTTTTTT
NA	TRBJ2-1	NA	TRBV5-6	CASSHWTEYNEQFF	TGTGCCAGCAGCCATTGGACGGAATACAATGAGCAGTTCTTC
TRBD1	TRBJ1-2	NA	TRBV19	CASSIGTAYGYTF	TGTGCCAGTAGTATTGGGACAGCCTATGGCTACACCTTC
NA	TRBJ1-2	NA	TRBV28	CASSYTANYGYTF	TGTGCCAGCAGTTATACGGCTAACTATGGCTACACCTTC
NA	TRBJ2-7	NA	TRBV10-1	CASYQRTRNHEQYF	TGCGCCAGCTATCAGAGGACACGGAACCACGAGCAGTACTTC
NA	TRBJ2-7	NA	TRBV5-6	CASSLDGARYEQYF	TGTGCCAGCAGCTTGGATGGAGCGAGGTACGAGCAGTACTTC
NA	TRBJ2-7	NA	TRBV7-8	CASSLEYEQYF	TGTGCCAGCAGCTTAGAGTACGAGCAGTACTTC
TRBD2	TRBJ2-5	once	TRBV5-1	CASSSRLAGVRSIETQYF	TGCGCCAGCAGCTCGAGACTAGCGGGAGTTCGAAGTATTGAGACCCAGTACTTC
NA	TRBJ1-1	NA	TRBV6-6	CASSYSTQNTEAFF	TGTGCCAGCAGTTACTCGACACAGAACACTGAAGCTTTCTTT
NA	TRBJ2-2	NA	TRBV19	CASSIKAASGELFF	TGTGCCAGTAGTATCAAGGCGGCTTCCGGGGAGCTGTTTTTT
NA	TRBJ2-7	NA	TRBV28	CASSYVTRYEQYF	TGTGCCAGCAGTTACGTCACCCGCTACGAGCAGTACTTC
TRBD1	TRBJ2-5	NA	TRBV5-1	CASRGVSGGGETQYF	TGCGCCAGCAGGGGGGTATCAGGGGGCGGCGAGACCCAGTACTTC
NA	TRBJ2-1	NA	TRBV27	CASSINPGHLEQFF	TGTGCCAGCAGTATAAACCCGGGACACCTAGAGCAGTTCTTC
NA	TRBJ1-2	NA	TRBV28	CASRRQDYGYTF	TGTGCCAGCAGGCGACAGGACTATGGCTACACCTTC
TRBD1	TRBJ1-5	NA	TRBV6-6	CASSSRGRRDNQPQHF	TGTGCCAGCAGTTCCAGGGGGCGCAGGGACAATCAGCCCCAGCATTTT
TRBD1	TRBJ2-5	NA	TRBV7-2	CASRKGGNSETQYF	TGTGCCAGCAGAAAAGGGGGCAATTCAGAGACCCAGTACTTC
TRBD2	TRBJ2-1	NA	TRBV28	CASSLRTSGRNEQFF	TGTGCCAGCAGTCTCCGGACTAGCGGGAGGAATGAGCAGTTCTTC
NA	TRBJ2-7	NA	TRBV19	CASSIGAGSDEQYF	TGTGCCAGTAGTATTGGGGCGGGATCTGACGAGCAGTACTTC
NA	TRBJ1-5	few	TRBV25-1	CASTAGPNQPQHF	TGTGCCAGCACGGCTGGCCCCAATCAGCCCCAGCATTTT
TRBD1	TRBJ2-7	NA	TRBV11-3	CASSDRDRGTYEQYF	TGTGCCAGCAGCGACCGGGACAGGGGTACCTACGAGCAGTACTTC
NA	TRBJ1-3	NA	TRBV6-5	CASSYGGGRGNTIYF	TGTGCCAGCAGTTACGGCGGGGGGCGAGGAAACACCATATATTTT
TRBD2	TRBJ2-7	NA	TRBV4-3	CASSQDWGLAAYEQYF	TGCGCCAGCAGCCAAGATTGGGGACTAGCAGCTTACGAGCAGTACTTC
NA	TRBJ1-5	NA	TRBV6-4	CASSEASNQPQHF	TGTGCCAGCAGTGAGGCTAGCAATCAGCCCCAGCATTTT
NA	TRBJ1-2	once	TRBV28	CASSLTGWGYTF	TGTGCCAGCAGTTTAACTGGCTGGGGCTACACCTTC
NA	TRBJ1-3	NA	TRBV5-6	CASSFGWTAISGNTIYF	TGTGCCAGCAGCTTTGGGTGGACAGCTATCTCTGGAAACACCATATATTTT
NA	TRBJ2-6	few	TRBV6-1	CASSEARGAPYSGANVLTF	TGTGCCAGCAGTGAAGCGAGGGGGGCTCCCTACTCTGGGGCCAACGTCCTGACTTTC
NA	TRBJ2-1	NA	TRBV11-2	CASSLVGGKSSYNEQFF	TGTGCCAGCAGCTTAGTCGGGGGCAAGAGCTCCTACAATGAGCAGTTCTTC
NA	TRBJ2-2	NA	TRBV11-1	CASKRTGELFF	TGTGCCAGCAAGCGGACCGGGGAGCTGTTTTTT
NA	TRBJ1-1	few	TRBV9	CASSVGRNTEAFF	TGTGCCAGCAGCGTAGGTCGAAACACTGAAGCTTTCTTT
NA	TRBJ2-7	NA	TRBV5-1	CASSLAGQSYEQYF	TGCGCCAGCAGCTTGGCGGGACAAAGCTACGAGCAGTACTTC
NA	TRBJ1-6	few	TRBV27	CASSLGGNSPLHF	TGTGCCAGCAGTTTAGGGGGTAATTCACCCCTCCACTTT
TRBD1	TRBJ1-2	NA	TRBV4-3	CASSQHITTGGGYGYTF	TGCGCCAGCAGCCAACATATAACGACAGGGGGTGGCTATGGCTACACCTTC
NA	TRBJ2-2	NA	TRBV2	CASSLDSGELFF	TGTGCCAGCAGTCTCGACAGCGGGGAGCTGTTTTTT
NA	TRBJ1-3	NA	TRBV29-1	CSVGNGRSSGNTIYF	TGCAGCGTTGGGAATGGACGGAGCTCTGGAAACACCATATATTTT
TRBD1	TRBJ1-1	NA	TRBV28	CASSPEDRDRGNTEAFF	TGTGCCAGCAGTCCCGAGGATCGGGACAGGGGGAACACTGAAGCTTTCTTT
TRBD1	TRBJ2-5	NA	TRBV10-3	CAISVGTGYETQYF	TGTGCCATCAGTGTTGGGACAGGGTACGAGACCCAGTACTTC